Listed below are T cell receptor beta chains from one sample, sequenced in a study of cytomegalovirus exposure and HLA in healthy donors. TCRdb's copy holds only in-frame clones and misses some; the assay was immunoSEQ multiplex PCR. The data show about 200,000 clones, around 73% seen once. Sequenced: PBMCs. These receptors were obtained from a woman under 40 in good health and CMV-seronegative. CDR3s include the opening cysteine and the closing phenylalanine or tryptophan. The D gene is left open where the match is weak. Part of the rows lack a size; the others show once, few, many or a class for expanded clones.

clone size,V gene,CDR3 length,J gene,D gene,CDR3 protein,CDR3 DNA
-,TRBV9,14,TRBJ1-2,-,CASSVVGRDWGYTF,TGTGCCAGCAGCGTAGTAGGCAGGGATTGGGGCTACACCTTC
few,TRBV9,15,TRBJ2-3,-,CASSVDSPSTDTQYF,TGTGCCAGCAGCGTAGACAGCCCTAGCACAGATACGCAGTATTTT
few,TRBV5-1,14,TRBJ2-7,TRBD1,CASRAQGGSYEQYF,TGCGCCAGCAGGGCACAGGGGGGCTCCTACGAGCAGTACTTC
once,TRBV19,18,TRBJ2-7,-,CASSALFSTGTYPYEQYF,TGTGCCAGTAGTGCCCTATTTTCGACAGGCACGTACCCCTACGAGCAGTACTTC
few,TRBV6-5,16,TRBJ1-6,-,CASSYQQRSYNSPLHF,TGTGCCAGCAGTTACCAACAGAGATCCTATAATTCACCCCTCCACTTT
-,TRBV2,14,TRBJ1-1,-,CASISPNSNTEAFF,TGTGCCAGCATTTCACCCAACTCCAACACTGAAGCTTTCTTT
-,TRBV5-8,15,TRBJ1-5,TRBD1,CASSRTGGSGQPQHF,TGTGCCAGCAGCCGAACAGGGGGGTCAGGACAGCCCCAGCATTTT
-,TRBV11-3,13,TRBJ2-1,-,CASSPRGGVEQFF,TGTGCCAGCAGCCCACGAGGGGGGGTTGAGCAGTTCTTC
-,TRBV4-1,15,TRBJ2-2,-,CASSQVQGGSGELFF,TGCGCCAGCAGCCAAGTTCAGGGGGGAAGCGGGGAGCTGTTTTTT
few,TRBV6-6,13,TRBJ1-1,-,CASTEIMNTEAFF,TGTGCCAGCACTGAGATTATGAACACTGAAGCTTTCTTT
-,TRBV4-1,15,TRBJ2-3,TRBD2,CASTAGLASTDTQYF,TGCGCCAGCACCGCGGGACTAGCGAGCACAGATACGCAGTATTTT
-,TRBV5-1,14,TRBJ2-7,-,CASSLNGLEGEQYF,TGCGCCAGCAGCTTGAACGGGTTAGAGGGCGAGCAGTACTTC
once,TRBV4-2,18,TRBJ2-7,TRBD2,CASSRRGLAGGSNYEQYF,TGTGCCAGCAGCCGAAGAGGACTAGCGGGAGGTAGTAACTACGAGCAGTACTTC
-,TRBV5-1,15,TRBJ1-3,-,CASSLLQGAGNTIYF,TGCGCCAGCAGCTTGTTACAGGGTGCCGGAAACACCATATATTTT
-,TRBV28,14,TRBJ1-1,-,CASSKSQLNTEAFF,TGTGCCAGCAGCAAATCACAGCTGAACACTGAAGCTTTCTTT
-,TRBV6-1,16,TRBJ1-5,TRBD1,CASSEGKDRGDQPQHF,TGTGCCAGCAGTGAAGGTAAAGACAGGGGGGATCAGCCCCAGCATTTT
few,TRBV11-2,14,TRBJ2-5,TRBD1,CASSLGTGIETQYF,TGTGCCAGCAGCTTAGGGACAGGGATTGAGACCCAGTACTTC
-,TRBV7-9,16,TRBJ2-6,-,CASSLTGPSGANVLTF,TGTGCCAGCAGCTTAACAGGGCCCTCTGGGGCCAACGTCCTGACTTTC
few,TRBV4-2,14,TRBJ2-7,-,CASSGQTGYYEQYF,TGTGCCAGCAGCGGCCAGACAGGCTACTACGAGCAGTACTTC
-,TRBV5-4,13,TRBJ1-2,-,CASSLALHYGYTF,TGTGCCAGCAGCTTGGCCCTTCACTATGGCTACACCTTC
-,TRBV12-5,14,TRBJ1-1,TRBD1,CASGPTGVDTEAFF,TGTGCTAGTGGGCCGACAGGGGTGGACACTGAAGCTTTCTTT
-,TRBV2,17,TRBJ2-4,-,CASSGGLEGGTKNIQYF,TGTGCCAGCAGTGGGGGTTTGGAAGGGGGAACCAAAAACATTCAGTACTTC
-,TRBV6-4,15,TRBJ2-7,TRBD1,CASTDLQGVRYEQYF,TGTGCCAGCACCGATCTACAGGGGGTGAGGTACGAGCAGTACTTC
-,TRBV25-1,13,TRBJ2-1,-,CASSAGMITEQFF,TGTGCCAGCAGTGCCGGGATGATAACTGAGCAGTTCTTC
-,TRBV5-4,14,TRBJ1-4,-,CASSFGQGNEKLFF,TGTGCCAGCAGCTTTGGGCAGGGAAATGAAAAACTGTTTTTT
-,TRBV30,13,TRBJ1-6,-,CAWGPGGFSPLHF,TGTGCCTGGGGACCCGGGGGGTTTTCACCCCTCCACTTT
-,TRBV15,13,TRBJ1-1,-,CATSVQGNTEAFF,TGTGCCACCAGCGTACAGGGGAACACTGAAGCTTTCTTT
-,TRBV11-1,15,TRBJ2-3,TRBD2,CASSSKGLAGDTQYF,TGTGCCAGCAGCTCAAAAGGTCTAGCGGGAGATACGCAGTATTTT
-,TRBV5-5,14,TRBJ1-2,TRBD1,CASSFWDRAGGYTF,TGTGCCAGCAGCTTTTGGGACAGGGCCGGTGGCTACACCTTC
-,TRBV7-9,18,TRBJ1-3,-,CASSPPWRQGRSGNTIYF,TGTGCCAGCAGCCCCCCCTGGCGCCAGGGGCGATCTGGAAACACCATATATTTT
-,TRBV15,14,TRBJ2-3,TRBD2,CATAEAGGPDTQYF,TGTGCCACCGCCGAAGCGGGAGGGCCGGATACGCAGTATTTT
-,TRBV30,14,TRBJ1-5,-,CAWSVAHAHQPQHF,TGTGCCTGGAGTGTAGCCCACGCGCATCAGCCCCAGCATTTT
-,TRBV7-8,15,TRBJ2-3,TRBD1,CASREGTGIPDTQYF,TGTGCCAGCAGGGAGGGGACAGGGATCCCAGATACGCAGTATTTT
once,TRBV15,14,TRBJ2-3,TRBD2,CATSSSGRTDTQYF,TGTGCCACCAGCAGTAGCGGGAGGACGGATACGCAGTATTTT
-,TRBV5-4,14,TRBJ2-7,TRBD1,CASRQQGAEYEQYF,TGTGCCAGCAGACAACAGGGGGCGGAGTACGAGCAGTACTTC
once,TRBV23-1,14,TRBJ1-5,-,CASSQQAVNQPQHF,TGCGCCAGCAGTCAGCAGGCAGTAAATCAGCCCCAGCATTTT
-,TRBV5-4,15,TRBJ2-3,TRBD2,CASSPPGLAADTQYF,TGTGCCAGCAGCCCACCGGGACTAGCTGCAGATACGCAGTATTTT
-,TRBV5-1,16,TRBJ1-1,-,CASSYRDGWEGTEAFF,TGCGCCAGCAGCTACCGGGACGGCTGGGAGGGCACTGAAGCTTTCTTT
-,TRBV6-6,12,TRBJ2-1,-,CASSPLTLEQFF,TGTGCCAGCAGCCCACTGACTCTTGAGCAGTTCTTC
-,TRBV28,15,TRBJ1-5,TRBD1,CAGGSYRGRDQPQHF,TGTGCAGGGGGCTCGTACAGGGGGAGGGATCAGCCCCAGCATTTT
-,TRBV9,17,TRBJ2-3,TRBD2,CASSVESGGRYTDTQYF,TGTGCCAGCAGCGTAGAGAGCGGGGGCCGATACACAGATACGCAGTATTTT
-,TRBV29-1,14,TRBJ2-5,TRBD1,CSVQGAPLQETQYF,TGCAGCGTGCAGGGGGCTCCCCTCCAAGAGACCCAGTACTTC
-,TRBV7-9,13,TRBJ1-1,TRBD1,CASSYTGGTEAFF,TGTGCCAGCAGCTATACAGGGGGCACTGAAGCTTTCTTT
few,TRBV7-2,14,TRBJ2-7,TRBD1,CASSSGQGTNEQYF,TGTGCCAGCAGCTCCGGACAGGGTACGAACGAGCAGTACTTC
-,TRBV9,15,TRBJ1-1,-,CANSPTRRPYTEAFF,TGTGCCAACAGCCCAACAAGGAGACCTTACACTGAAGCTTTCTTT
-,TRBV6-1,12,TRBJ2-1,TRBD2,CASSYTSVEQFF,TGTGCCAGCAGTTATACTAGCGTTGAGCAGTTCTTC
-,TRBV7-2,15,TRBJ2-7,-,CASRPRQASSYEQYF,TGTGCCAGCAGGCCCAGACAGGCCAGCTCCTACGAGCAGTACTTC
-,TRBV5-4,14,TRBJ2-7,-,CASSCPLDNYEQYF,TGTGCCAGCAGCTGCCCCTTAGACAACTACGAGCAGTACTTC
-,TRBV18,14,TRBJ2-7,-,CASSPPTPPYEQYF,TGTGCCAGCTCACCACCCACACCCCCCTACGAGCAGTACTTC
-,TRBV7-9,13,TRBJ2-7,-,CASSYYPPGEQYF,TGTGCCAGCAGCTACTATCCCCCGGGCGAGCAGTACTTC
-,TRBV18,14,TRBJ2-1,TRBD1,CASSRDRGDNEQFF,TGTGCCAGCTCACGGGACAGGGGGGACAATGAGCAGTTCTTC
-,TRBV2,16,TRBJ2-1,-,CASSENPQGPYNEQFF,TGTGCCAGCAGTGAAAACCCACAGGGACCCTACAATGAGCAGTTCTTC
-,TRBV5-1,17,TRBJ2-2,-,CASSPIPTGSSAGELFF,TGCGCCAGCAGCCCGATCCCTACAGGGTCGTCCGCCGGGGAGCTGTTTTTT
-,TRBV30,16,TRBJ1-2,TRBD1,CAWSLAPTGYPYGYPF,TGTGCCTGGAGTTTGGCCCCGACAGGGTACCCCTATGGCTACCCCTTC
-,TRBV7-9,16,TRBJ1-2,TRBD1,CASSLGQGAQNYGYPF,TGTGCCAGCAGCTTAGGTCAGGGGGCGCAAAACTATGGCTACCCCTTC